The clone carrying this TCR beta chain was counted a single time. The CDR3 extends over 14 amino acids. In germline, CDR1 is SNHLY, CDR2 FYNNEI. Deletions cut 1 base from V and 7 bases from J, with 13 bases between. As originally analysed: ImmunoSEQ only sent back junction sequences with no quality scores, so filtering was done differently. Profiling relied on immunoSEQ multiplex PCR, and the TCRdb table lists in-frame clones only, not all of them. For V, J and clone size, that table is used; D and trimming come from the DNA. The top ten clones hold more than 0.1% of a sample with a few million clones, roughly 95% of them seen once. This sample was taken from a study of shared clonotypes between healthy human individuals.

The sequencing sample was made of naive CD4+ T cells sorted from blood. As for subset: CD45RA+ positively selected. This sequence joins TRBV2 and TRBJ2-5; TRBD1 might be the D (5 bases). This clonotype originated in a young man in good health. CDR3 nucleotides: TGTGCCAGCAGTGAAGGGGGCCCCCGAGGGACCCAGTACTTC. It translates to CASSEGGPRGTQYF.